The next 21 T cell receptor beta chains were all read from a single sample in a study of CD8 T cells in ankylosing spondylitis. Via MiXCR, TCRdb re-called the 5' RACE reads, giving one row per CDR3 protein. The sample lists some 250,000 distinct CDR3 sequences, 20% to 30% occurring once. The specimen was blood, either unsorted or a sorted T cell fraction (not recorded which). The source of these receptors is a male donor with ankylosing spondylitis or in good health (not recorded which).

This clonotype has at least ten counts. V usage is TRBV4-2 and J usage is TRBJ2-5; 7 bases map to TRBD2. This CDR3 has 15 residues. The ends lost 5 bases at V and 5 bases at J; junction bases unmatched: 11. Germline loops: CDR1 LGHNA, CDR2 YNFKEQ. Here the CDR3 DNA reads TGTGCCAGCAGCTCCAACGGCCCCGGGGGGGAGACCCAGTACTTC. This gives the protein CASSSNGPGGETQYF.

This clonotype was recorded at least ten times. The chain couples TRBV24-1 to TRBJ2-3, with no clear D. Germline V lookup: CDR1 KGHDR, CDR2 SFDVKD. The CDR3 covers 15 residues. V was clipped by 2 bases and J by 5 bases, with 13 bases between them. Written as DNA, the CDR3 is TGTGCCACCAGTGATTCCAAAACTTGGTTAGATACGCAGTATTTT. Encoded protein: CATSDSKTWLDTQYF.

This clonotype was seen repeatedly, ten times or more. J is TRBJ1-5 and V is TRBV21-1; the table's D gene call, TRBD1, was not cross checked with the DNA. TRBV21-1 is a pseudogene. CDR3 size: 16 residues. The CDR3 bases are TGTGCCAGCAGCAAGGGGGACAGCAATAGCAATCAGCCCCAGCATTTT. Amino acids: CASSKGDSNSNQPQHF.

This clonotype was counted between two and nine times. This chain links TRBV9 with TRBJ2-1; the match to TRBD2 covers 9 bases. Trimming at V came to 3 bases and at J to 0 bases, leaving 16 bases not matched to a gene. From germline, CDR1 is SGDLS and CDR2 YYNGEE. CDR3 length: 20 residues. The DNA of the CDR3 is TGTGCCAGCAGCGGAGGAGCAGCGGGGGGTACGATCAGCTCCTACAATGAGCAGTTCTTC. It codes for CASSGGAAGGTISSYNEQFF.

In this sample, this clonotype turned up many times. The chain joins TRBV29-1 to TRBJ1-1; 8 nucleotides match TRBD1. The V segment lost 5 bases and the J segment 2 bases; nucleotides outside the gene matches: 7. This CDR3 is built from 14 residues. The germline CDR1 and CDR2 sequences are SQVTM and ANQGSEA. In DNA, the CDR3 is TGCAGCGTTAGAGGACAGGGACGTAACACTGAAGCTTTCTTT. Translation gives CSVRGQGRNTEAFF.

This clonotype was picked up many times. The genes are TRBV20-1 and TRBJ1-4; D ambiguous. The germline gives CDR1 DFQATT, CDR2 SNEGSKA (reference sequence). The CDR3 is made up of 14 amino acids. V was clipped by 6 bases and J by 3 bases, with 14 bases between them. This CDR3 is CSARSGRANEKLFF. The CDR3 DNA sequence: TGCAGTGCCAGGAGCGGGAGAGCTAATGAAAAACTGTTTTTT.

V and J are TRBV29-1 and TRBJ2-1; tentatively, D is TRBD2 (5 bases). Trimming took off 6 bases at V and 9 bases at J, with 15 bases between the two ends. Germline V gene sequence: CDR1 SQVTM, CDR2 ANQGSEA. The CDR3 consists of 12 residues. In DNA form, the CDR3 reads TGCAGCGTAAATGTCGGGGTACGTGAGCAGTTCTTC. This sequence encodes CSVNVGVREQFF.

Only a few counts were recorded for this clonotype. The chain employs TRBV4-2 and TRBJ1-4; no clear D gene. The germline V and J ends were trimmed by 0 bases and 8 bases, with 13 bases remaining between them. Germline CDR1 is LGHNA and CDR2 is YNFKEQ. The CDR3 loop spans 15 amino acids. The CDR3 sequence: CASSQDIRFQEKLFF. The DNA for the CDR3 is TGTGCCAGCAGCCAAGATATCCGTTTTCAGGAAAAACTGTTTTTT.

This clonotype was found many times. CDR3 residues: CASSLQGTSYEQYF. CDR3 bases: TGCGCCAGCAGCCTACAGGGGACGTCCTACGAGCAGTACTTC. The rearrangement links TRBV4-1 to TRBJ2-7; the match to TRBD1 covers 7 bases. The junction had 4 bases not matched to a gene; V was cut back by 4 bases and J by 1 base. The CDR3 extends over 14 amino acids. From germline, CDR1 is MGHRA and CDR2 YSYEKL.

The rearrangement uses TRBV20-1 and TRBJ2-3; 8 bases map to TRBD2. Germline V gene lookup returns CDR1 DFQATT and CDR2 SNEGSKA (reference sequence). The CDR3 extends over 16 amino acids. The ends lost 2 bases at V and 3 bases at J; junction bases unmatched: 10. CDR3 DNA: TGCAGTGCTAGACAATACGGGGGGGGGCCGACAGATACGCAGTATTTT. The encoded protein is CSARQYGGGPTDTQYF.

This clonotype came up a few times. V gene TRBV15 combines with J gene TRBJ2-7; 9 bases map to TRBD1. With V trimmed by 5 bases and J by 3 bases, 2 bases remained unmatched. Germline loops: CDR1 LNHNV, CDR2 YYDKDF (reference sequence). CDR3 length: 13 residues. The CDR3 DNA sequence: TGTGCCACCAGCCGGGACAGGGTCTACGAGCAGTACTTC. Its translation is CATSRDRVYEQYF.

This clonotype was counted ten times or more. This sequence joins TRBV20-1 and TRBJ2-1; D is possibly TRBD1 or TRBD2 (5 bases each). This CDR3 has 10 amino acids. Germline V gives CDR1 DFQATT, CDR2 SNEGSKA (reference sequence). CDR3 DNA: TGCAGGGCAGGGAGAGCTGAGCAGTTCTTC. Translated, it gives CRAGRAEQFF.

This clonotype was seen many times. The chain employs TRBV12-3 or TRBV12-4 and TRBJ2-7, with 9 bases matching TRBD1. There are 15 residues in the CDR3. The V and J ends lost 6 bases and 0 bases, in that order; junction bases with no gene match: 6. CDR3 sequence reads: CASSGTGLGSYEQYF. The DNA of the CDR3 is TGTGCCAGCAGCGGGACAGGGCTGGGCTCCTACGAGCAGTACTTC.

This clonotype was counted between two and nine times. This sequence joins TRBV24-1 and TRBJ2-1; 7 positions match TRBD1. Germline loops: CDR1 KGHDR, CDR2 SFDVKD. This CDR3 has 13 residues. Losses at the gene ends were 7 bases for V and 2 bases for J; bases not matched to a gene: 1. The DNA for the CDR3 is TGTGCCACCAGGGGGACAGCCTACAATGAGCAGTTCTTC. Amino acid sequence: CATRGTAYNEQFF.

The CDR3 DNA reads TGCAGTGCTAGAGTTTACCTCGGGCGGGGGCCGGGCATCCAAGAGACCCAGTACTTC. This translates into CSARVYLGRGPGIQETQYF. V usage is TRBV20-1 and J usage is TRBJ2-5; a weak D match, TRBD2 (7 bases). CDR1 is DFQATT, CDR2 SNEGSKA, per germline (reference sequence). This CDR3 contains 19 residues. Trimming shortened V by 1 base and J by 1 base, and 25 bases separated the two germline ends.

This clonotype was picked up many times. The CDR3 DNA follows: TGCGCCAGCAGCTTGGCAGGGACTAGCGGGTCCTACAATGAGCAGTTCTTC. This gives the protein CASSLAGTSGSYNEQFF. V is TRBV5-1 and J is TRBJ2-1, with 12 bases that match TRBD2. Germline assignment: CDR1 SGHRS and CDR2 YFSETQ. After removal of 0 bases from V and 1 base from J, the junction contained 2 bases not matched to a gene. The CDR3 extends over 17 amino acids.

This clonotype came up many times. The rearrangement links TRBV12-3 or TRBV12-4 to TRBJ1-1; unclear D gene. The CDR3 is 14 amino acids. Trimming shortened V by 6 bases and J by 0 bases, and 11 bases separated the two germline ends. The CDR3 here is CASRTGNMNTEAFF. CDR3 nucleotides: TGTGCCAGCAGAACCGGGAACATGAACACTGAAGCTTTCTTT.

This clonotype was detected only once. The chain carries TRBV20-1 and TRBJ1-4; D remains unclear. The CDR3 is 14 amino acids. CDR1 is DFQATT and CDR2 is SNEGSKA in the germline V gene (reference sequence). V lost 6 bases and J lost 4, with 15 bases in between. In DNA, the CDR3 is TGCAGTGCCAAACCACTAGCCAATAATGAAAAACTGTTTTTT. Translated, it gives CSAKPLANNEKLFF.

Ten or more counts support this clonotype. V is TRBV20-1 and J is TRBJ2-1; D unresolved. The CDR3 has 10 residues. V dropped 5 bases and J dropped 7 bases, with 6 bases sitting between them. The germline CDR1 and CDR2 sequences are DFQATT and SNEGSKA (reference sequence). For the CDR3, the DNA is TGCAGTGCTGGTCCAAATGAGCAGTTCTTC. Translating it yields CSAGPNEQFF.

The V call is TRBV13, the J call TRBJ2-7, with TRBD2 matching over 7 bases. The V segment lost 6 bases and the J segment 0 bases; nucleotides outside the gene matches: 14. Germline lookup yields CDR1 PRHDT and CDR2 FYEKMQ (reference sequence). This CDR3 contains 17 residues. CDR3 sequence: CASSSIPLAASSYEQYF. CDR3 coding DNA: TGTGCCAGCAGTTCTATCCCGCTAGCGGCCAGCTCCTACGAGCAGTACTTC.

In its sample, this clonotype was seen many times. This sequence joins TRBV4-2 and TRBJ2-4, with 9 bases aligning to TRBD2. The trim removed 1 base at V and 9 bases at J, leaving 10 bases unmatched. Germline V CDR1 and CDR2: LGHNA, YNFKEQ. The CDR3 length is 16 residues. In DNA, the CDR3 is TGTGCCAGCAGCCAAGTAGCAGCGGGGGGAGAGGGCATTCAGTACTTC. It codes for CASSQVAAGGEGIQYF.